The 3 T cell receptor beta chains presented below share a single source sample, sequenced in a study of blood T cell repertoires in COVID-19. Sequenced by immunoSEQ multiplex PCR; TCRdb stores in-frame clones only, minus some. The data contain 250,000 to 300,000 clones, approximately 90% of them singletons. The sample comprised peripheral blood. Every receptor here comes from a woman aged 40 to 50 with acute or convalescent COVID-19.

Details on this clone: At the DNA level, this CDR3 is encoded by other sequences in the same sample as well. The V and J genes are TRBV6-5 and TRBJ1-1; perhaps TRBD1 as D (5 bases). The CDR3 runs 15 residues. The ends were cut back, 0 bases at V and 5 bases at J, with 13 bases in the middle. Germline V gives CDR1 MNHEY, CDR2 SVGAGI. The CDR3 DNA sequence: TGTGCCAGCAGTTACTCATCGGGGGGAGGAACTGAAGCTTTCTTT. Its protein is CASSYSSGGGTEAFF.

V gene TRBV12-5 combines with J gene TRBJ1-2; D is ambiguous. Germline CDR1 LGHNT, CDR2 FRNRAP. Trimming took 5 bases from V and 3 from J, leaving 10 bases between them. The CDR3 is 13 residues long. The DNA for the CDR3 is TGTGCTAGTGGTATGACACTAGACTATGGCTACACCTTC. It translates to CASGMTLDYGYTF.

The chain combines TRBV5-1 with TRBJ2-3, with 8 bases that match TRBD2. Trimming removed 4 bases from V and 6 bases from J; junction bases left unmatched: 10. Germline V gene sequence: CDR1 SGHRS, CDR2 YFSETQ. This CDR3 has 15 amino acids. CDR3 DNA sequence: TGCGCCAGCAGCCCGGGACTAGGGGCCGGCGATACGCAGTATTTT. It specifies CASSPGLGAGDTQYF.